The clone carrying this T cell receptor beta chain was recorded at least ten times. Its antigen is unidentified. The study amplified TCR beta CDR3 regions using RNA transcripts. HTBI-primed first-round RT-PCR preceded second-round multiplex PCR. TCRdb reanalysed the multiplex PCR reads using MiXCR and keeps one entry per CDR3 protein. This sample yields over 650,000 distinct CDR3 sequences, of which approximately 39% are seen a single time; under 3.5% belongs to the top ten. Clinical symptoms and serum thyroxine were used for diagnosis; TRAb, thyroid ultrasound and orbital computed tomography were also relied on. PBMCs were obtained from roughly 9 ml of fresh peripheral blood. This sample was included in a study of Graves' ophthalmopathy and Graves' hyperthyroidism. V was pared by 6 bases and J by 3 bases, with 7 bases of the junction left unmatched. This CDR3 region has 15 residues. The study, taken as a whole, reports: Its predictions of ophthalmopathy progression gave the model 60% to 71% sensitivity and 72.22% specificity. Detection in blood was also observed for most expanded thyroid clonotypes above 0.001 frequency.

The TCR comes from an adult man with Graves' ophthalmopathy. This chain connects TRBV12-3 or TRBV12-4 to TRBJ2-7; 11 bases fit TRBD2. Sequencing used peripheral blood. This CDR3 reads CASSPSSGGRYEQYF. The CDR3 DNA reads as TGTGCCAGCAGCCCTTCTAGCGGGGGGCGCTACGAGCAGTACTTC.